A single sample is the source of the 2 T cell receptor beta chains below, sequenced in a study of blood T cells in healthy people across ages. The second PCR ran roughly 7 to 11 cycles with a sample-barcoded 5' primer and J-beta primers. TCRdb processed the 5' RACE reads anew with MiXCR; each CDR3 protein has one entry. The sample consists of some 1.5 million distinct CDR3 sequences, roughly 28% of them appearing once. The sequencing input was blood. These receptors were taken from a woman in her 30s in good health.

The chain employs TRBV20-1 and TRBJ2-1, with 8 bases that match TRBD2. There are 15 residues in the CDR3. Germline CDR1 DFQATT, CDR2 SNEGSKA (reference sequence). J was trimmed by 3 bases and V by 4 bases; bases with no gene match: 8. The CDR3 coding sequence is TGCAGTGCTAATCCCAGCGGGAGACTCTACAATGAGCAGTTCTTC. This gives the protein CSANPSGRLYNEQFF.

This clonotype came up a few times. The chain couples TRBV7-7 to TRBJ2-1; 10 bases are shared with TRBD2. The germline V gene encodes CDR1 SSHAT and CDR2 FNYEAQ (reference sequence). V lost 2 bases and J lost 6; bases outside the gene matches: 7. The CDR3 runs to 16 residues. Written as DNA, the CDR3 is TGTGCCAGCAGCTTACTTAATAGCGGGAGGTTCAATGAGCAGTTCTTC. Translation gives CASSLLNSGRFNEQFF.